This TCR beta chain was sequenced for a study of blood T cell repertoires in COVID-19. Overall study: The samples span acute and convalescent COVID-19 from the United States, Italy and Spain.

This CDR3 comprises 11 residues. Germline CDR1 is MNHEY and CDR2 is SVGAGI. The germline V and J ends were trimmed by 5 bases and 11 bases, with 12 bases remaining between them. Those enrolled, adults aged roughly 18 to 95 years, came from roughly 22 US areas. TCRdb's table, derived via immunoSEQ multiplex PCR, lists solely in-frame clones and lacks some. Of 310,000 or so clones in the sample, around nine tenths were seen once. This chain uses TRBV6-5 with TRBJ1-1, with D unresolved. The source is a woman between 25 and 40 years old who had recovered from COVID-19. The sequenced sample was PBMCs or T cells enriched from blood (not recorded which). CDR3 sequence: CASSQHAQAFF. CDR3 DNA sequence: TGTGCCAGCAGTCAACATGCCCAGGCTTTCTTT.